This T cell receptor (beta chain) was documented in a study of a mutant IDH1 vaccine in newly diagnosed glioma. Study-wide context: First vaccine doses came 4-6 weeks after radiotherapy alone, or with temozolomide cycles.

The CDR3 spans 15 residues. The ends lost 0 bases at V and 5 bases at J; junction bases unmatched: 5. Germline CDR1 SGHRS, CDR2 YFSETQ. Specified time point: week 5, during vaccination. A 20-mer mutant IDH1 peptide at 300 ug was injected subcutaneously with topical imiquimod. Repertoires were generated with immunoSEQ multiplex PCR, while TCRdb's copy carries only in-frame clones and drops some. This sample has approximately 26,000 clones; under 85% occur once, and the top ten carry 7.2%. Notes on this clone: The antigen is undetermined.

This receptor was taken from a man in his forties or fifties with glioma. Some clones in this sample may be carry-over from other donors' samples. The rearrangement links TRBV5-1 to TRBJ2-7; 10 bases align to TRBD1. Here the sequenced sample was PBMCs, taken from a glioma patient whose treatment included an IDH1 peptide vaccine. CDR3 nucleotides: TGCGCCAGCAGCTTGGTAGACAGGGGGCGCGACGAGCAGTACTTC. Residues: CASSLVDRGRDEQYF.